This T cell receptor (beta chain) was retrieved from a study of memory CD4+ T cells and cytomegalovirus serostatus (dated by TCRdb to the late 2010s). A note on the overall study: The cohort comprised roughly 35 healthy Belgian adults, 9 CMV seropositive and 24 CMV seronegative. The study sequenced CD4+ memory TCRbeta repertoires of a Belgian cohort with known cytomegalovirus serostatus to replicate a published TCR-based CMV serostatus classifier. On the study overall, not on this receptor specifically: Only CD4+CD45RO+ memory cells were sequenced, unlike the original study, which covered naive and memory CD4+ and CD8+ populations. Of more than 150 previously reported CMV-associated TCRbeta sequences, approximately 70 appeared in the CD4+ memory repertoires, each in one to five individuals. CMV serostatus prediction reached a median bootstrapped AUC of around 0.95 with the original framework and 0.75 to 0.92 with a US-trained random forest. The results were interpreted as suggesting that the CMV-associated TCR signature is largely present in the CD4+ memory repertoire. On the Belgian cohort, the classifier based on the original framework reached a median bootstrapped AUC of about 0.96, with a 95% CI of 0.76-1.00.

Single viable CD3+CD4+CD8-CD45RO+ cells were sorted as memory CD4+ T cells on a FACSAria II. To determine CMV serostatus, a Roche Elecsys assay was used that detects serum IgG against CMV pp150, pp28, p38 and p52. Following thawing, total CD4+ T cells were enriched through positive selection using CD4 magnetic microbeads. Samples originated from another study that specifically interrogated the CD4+ T cell memory repertoire. Peripheral blood mononuclear cells were isolated and cryopreserved according to standard operating procedures, and serum was stored at -80 degrees C. The staining relied on CD3-PerCP (BW264/56), CD4-APC (RPA-T4), CD45RO-PE (UCHT1) and CD8-Pacific Orange (3B5) antibodies, and Sytox blue was used to exclude non-viable cells. CDR3 length: 16 amino acids, cysteine to phenylalanine. CDR3 DNA only is kept here, 48 bases in frame from base 1. The trim is 5 bases for V and 5 bases for J, with a gap of 21 bases between the germline ends. Via the germline V gene (reference sequence), CDR1 is SEHNR and CDR2 FQNEAQ.

Regarding this clone: The clone's antigen remains unknown. Base qualities are missing; no much larger clone stands one base away.

The Quick-DNA Microprep Kit was used to extract genomic DNA from the sorted cells. Amplification of TCRbeta DNA was done with the immunoSEQ hsTCRbeta kit, following the protocol from the manufacturer. TCRbeta libraries were sequenced on an Illumina MiSeq instrument. Under the source paper's analysis protocol: After out-of-frame sequences were removed, 2 million to 2.5 million distinct TCRbeta sequences remained, averaging about 61,000 per individual. Each individual was scored according to the count of 160 or so previously reported CMV-associated TCRbeta sequences and the total productive distinct TCRbeta count. A beta-binomial model was reimplemented in Python, and scikit-learn random forests with default parameters were trained on data from the US cohort. Classifier performance on the Belgian cohort was summarized as median AUC with percentile confidence intervals calculated over 10,000 bootstrap iterations. Entries here come from immuneACCESS through TCRdb and include only in-frame sequences with V and J called. Some clones fail to appear in such tables; in the studies checked, an unresolved V gene covers under half of the shortfall, and the cause of the remainder is unknown. The DNA was the basis for D and trimming; V, J and clone size are from that table. For this sample there are about 82,000 clones; 80% appear just once. Of the sample, around 0.78% is held by the ten largest clones.

The chain is encoded by TRBV7-9 joined to TRBJ1-2; TRBD1 is a weak D gene call, 6 bases matching. The source is an adult in good health and CMV-seronegative. Sequencing was done on a sample of memory CD4+ T cells from blood. Here the CDR3 is given as CASSPPEGGSRYGYTF. In nucleotide form, the sequence is TGTGCCAGCAGCCCCCCGGAGGGGGGAAGTCGGTATGGCTACACCTTC.